These 16 T cell receptor beta chains came from one sample sequenced in a study of shared clonotypes between healthy human individuals. Cells designated naive CD8 were CD45RO-negative and were positively selected for CCR7, with terminally differentiated effector memory CD45RA+ cells excluded. Sequencing was performed with immunoSEQ multiplex PCR; in TCRdb, only in-frame clones are kept and a portion is missing. The table lists some 2,000,000 clones, less than 95% of them singletons. Sequenced material: naive CD8+ T cells sorted from blood. These receptors were taken from a man younger than 30 in good health.

The gene calls are TRBV7-9 and TRBJ2-7; tentative D call: TRBD1 (6 bases). CDR3 length equals 15 residues. The V and J ends lost 5 bases and 3 bases respectively, with 17 bases between them. Looked up from germline, CDR1 is SEHNR and CDR2 is FQNEAQ (reference sequence). CDR3 DNA sequence: TGTGCCAGCAGCCGTACAGGGTTATACTACTACGAGCAGTACTTC. Translation gives CASSRTGLYYYEQYF.

About this clone: This CDR3 is also generated by other DNA sequences in the sample. The chain carries TRBV13 and TRBJ1-1, with D unclear. The CDR3 totals 12 residues. The V gene's germline CDR1 is PRHDT and CDR2 FYEKMQ (reference sequence). The V end was cut by 5 bases, the J end by 0 bases, with 4 bases between. CDR3 protein: CASSLLNTEAFF. For the CDR3, the DNA is TGTGCCAGCAGCCTCTTGAACACTGAAGCTTTCTTT.

Points on this clone: Within the sample, other DNA sequences also encode this same CDR3. V gene TRBV7-9 combines with J gene TRBJ1-1, with D maybe TRBD1 (5 bases). The V end was cut by 4 bases, the J end by 1 base, with 7 bases between. The CDR3 consists of 13 residues. Germline V gives CDR1 SEHNR, CDR2 FQNEAQ (reference sequence). CDR3 residues: CASSSDRNTEAFF. The DNA for the CDR3 is TGTGCCAGCAGCTCCGACAGGAACACTGAAGCTTTCTTT.

DNA for the CDR3: TGTGCCAGCAGCCCCGGGACAGGGGTAGGGAAGCAGCCCCAGCATTTT. It specifies CASSPGTGVGKQPQHF. The chain joins TRBV5-8 to TRBJ1-5, with TRBD1 matching 10 bases. The germline gives CDR1 SGHTS, CDR2 YDEGEE. The CDR3 runs 16 residues. Trimming cost V 4 bases and J 7 bases; bases outside gene matches: 11.

Notes on this clone: The sample carries other DNA sequences with the same CDR3. This chain links TRBV2 with TRBJ1-2; no clear D. The CDR3 runs 12 residues. Germline-derived CDR1 and CDR2 are SNHLY and FYNNEI. V was cut by 3 bases and J by 4 bases, with 6 bases left in between. CDR3 bases: TGTGCCAGCAGTGAGGGCAGCTATGGCTACACCTTC. Protein sequence: CASSEGSYGYTF.

Here the CDR3 DNA reads TGTGCCAGCGCCGGTAACAAGAGGGGCTACGAGCAGTACTTC. Translation gives CASAGNKRGYEQYF. The rearrangement uses TRBV5-8 and TRBJ2-7; D possibly uses TRBD1 or TRBD2 (5 bases each). The CDR3 has 14 residues. CDR1 and CDR2 (germline): SGHTS, YDEGEE. The V and J ends lost 7 bases and 3 bases respectively, with 17 bases between them.

This clone was counted once. The genes are TRBV4-2 and TRBJ2-1; D not certain. Trimming shortened V by 0 bases and J by 0 bases, and 9 bases separated the two germline ends. The CDR3 runs to 16 residues. Germline CDR1 and CDR2: LGHNA and YNFKEQ. The CDR3 nucleotides are TGTGCCAGCAGCCAAGATCTAACAACCTCCTACAATGAGCAGTTCTTC. It specifies CASSQDLTTSYNEQFF.

V is TRBV5-5 and J is TRBJ1-2; D not resolved. Looked up from germline, CDR1 is SGHKS and CDR2 is YYEKEE (reference sequence). There are 14 residues in the CDR3. Trimming took 1 base from V and 3 from J, leaving 10 bases between them. The CDR3 is CASSLSRVDYGYTF. CDR3 nucleotide sequence: TGTGCCAGCAGCTTGTCCCGGGTAGACTATGGCTACACCTTC.

In DNA, the CDR3 is TGTGCCACCCGGGGACAGCCTCAATCCTACGAGCAGTACTTC. Amino acids: CATRGQPQSYEQYF. This sequence joins TRBV27 and TRBJ2-7; 7 bases map to TRBD1. Germline V gene sequence: CDR1 MNHEY, CDR2 SMNVEV (reference sequence). V trimming: 10 bases; J trimming: 1 base; junction bases outside the gene matches: 10. The CDR3 loop spans 14 amino acids.

The CDR3 reads CASSFALAHQETQYF. In DNA form, the CDR3 reads TGTGCCAGCAGTTTTGCGCTAGCGCACCAAGAGACCCAGTACTTC. This sequence joins TRBV28 and TRBJ2-5; possible D gene TRBD2, 6 bases. V shed 3 bases and J shed 0 bases, with 11 bases lying between them. This CDR3 has 15 residues. Germline V gives CDR1 MDHEN, CDR2 SYDVKM. Full variable domain (remainder filled in from reference TRBV28 and TRBJ2-5): DVKVTQSSRYLVKRTGEKVFLECVQDMDHENMFWYRQDPGLGLRLIYFSYDVKMKEKGDIPEGYSVSREKKERFSLILESASTNQTSMYLCASSFALAHQETQYFGPGTRLLVL.

The rearrangement links TRBV7-3 to TRBJ1-5, with 12 positions matching TRBD1. With V trimmed by 2 bases and J by 5 bases, 4 bases remained unmatched. The germline gives CDR1 SGHTA, CDR2 FQGTGA. The CDR3 consists of 16 residues. CDR3 nucleotide sequence: TGTGCCAGCAGCTTATTTGGGACAGGGGGCTATCAGCCCCAGCATTTT. Translating gives CASSLFGTGGYQPQHF.

The chain is built from TRBV7-9 and TRBJ2-7, with TRBD2 matching over 9 bases. V lost 4 bases to trimming and J lost 9 bases; unmatched junction nucleotides: 10. This CDR3 contains 14 residues. Germline-derived CDR1 and CDR2 are SEHNR and FQNEAQ (reference sequence). Written as DNA, the CDR3 is TGTGCCAGCAGCTCCGGGACTAGCCTCGGGGCGCAGTACTTC. Translated: CASSSGTSLGAQYF.

Of note for this clone: The same CDR3 arises from other DNA sequences in this sample as well. The genes are TRBV4-1 and TRBJ2-1; the D gene is possibly TRBD2 (6 bases). The CDR3 has 13 residues. The germline V gene encodes CDR1 MGHRA and CDR2 YSYEKL. V dropped 1 base and J dropped 6 bases, with 7 bases sitting between them. The CDR3 here is CASSQGRANEQFF. DNA of the CDR3: TGCGCCAGCAGCCAAGGGAGGGCCAATGAGCAGTTCTTC.

This clone occurred a few times. The chain has TRBV15 and TRBJ2-7; 9 positions agree with TRBD1. V shed 8 bases and J 2 bases; nucleotides not matched to a gene: 10. Germline V gene data show CDR1 as LNHNV and CDR2 as YYDKDF (reference sequence). This CDR3 is built from 15 residues. The CDR3 loop is CATSMGGQGPYEQYF. For the CDR3, the DNA is TGTGCCACCTCGATGGGGGGACAGGGACCCTACGAGCAGTACTTC.

V is TRBV11-2 and J is TRBJ1-6; tentative D call: TRBD1 (5 bases). Germline V CDR1 and CDR2: SGHAT, FQNNGV. Trimming removed 4 bases from V and 0 bases from J, with 7 bases in between. The CDR3 is 15 residues long. Here the CDR3 DNA reads TGTGCCAGCAGCTACAGGAGCTCCTATAATTCACCCCTCCACTTT. It encodes CASSYRSSYNSPLHF.

J is TRBJ2-1 and V is TRBV5-1, with TRBD2 matching 7 bases. The CDR3 covers 15 residues. The ends lost 5 bases at V and 7 bases at J; junction bases unmatched: 12. CDR1 is SGHRS, CDR2 YFSETQ, per germline. In DNA, the CDR3 is TGCGCCAGCAGTCGGGAGGCCATATGGGAGAATGAGCAGTTCTTC. Translating gives CASSREAIWENEQFF.